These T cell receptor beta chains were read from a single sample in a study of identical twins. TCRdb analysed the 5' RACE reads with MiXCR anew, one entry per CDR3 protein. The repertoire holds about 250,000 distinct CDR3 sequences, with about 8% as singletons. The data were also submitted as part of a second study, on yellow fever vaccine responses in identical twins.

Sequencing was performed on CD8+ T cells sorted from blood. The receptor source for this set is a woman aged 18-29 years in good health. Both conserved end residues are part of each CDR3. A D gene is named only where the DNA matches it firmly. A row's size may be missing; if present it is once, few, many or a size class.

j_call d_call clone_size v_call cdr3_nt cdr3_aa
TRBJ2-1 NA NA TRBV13 TGTGCCAGCAGCTTAGGTGGTACAGACAATGAGCAGTTCTTC CASSLGGTDNEQFF
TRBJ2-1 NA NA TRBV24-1 TGTGCCACCAGTGATCAGGGCAGAAACTACAATGAGCAGTTCTTC CATSDQGRNYNEQFF
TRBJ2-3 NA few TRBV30 TGTGCCTGGAGTGTATACTCAGGGGATATGCAGTATTTT CAWSVYSGDMQYF
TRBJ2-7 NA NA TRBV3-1 TGTGCCAGCAGCCCCTCTTGGGGTCCCTCCTACGAGCAGTACTTC CASSPSWGPSYEQYF
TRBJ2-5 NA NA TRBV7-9 TGTGCCAGCAGCTTAAGCCTGGAGGGACAAGAGACCCAGTACTTC CASSLSLEGQETQYF
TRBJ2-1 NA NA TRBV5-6 TGTGCCAGCAGCTTAGGCAGTGGGGGCGGATACAATGAGCAGTTCTTC CASSLGSGGGYNEQFF
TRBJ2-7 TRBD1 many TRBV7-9 TGTGCCAGCAGCTTATATCTGGGACAGGGCAACGAGCAGTACTTC CASSLYLGQGNEQYF
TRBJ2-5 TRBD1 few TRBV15 TGTGCCACCAGCAGAGCGACGGGGACAGGCCAAGAGACCCAGTACTTC CATSRATGTGQETQYF
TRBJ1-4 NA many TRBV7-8 TGTGCCAGCAGCTCCCCCCCCGATGAAAAACTGTTTTTT CASSSPPDEKLFF
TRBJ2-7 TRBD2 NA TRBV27 TGTGCCAGCAGTCCCCATAGCGGGATCTCCTACGAGCAGTACTTC CASSPHSGISYEQYF
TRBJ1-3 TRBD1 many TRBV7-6 TGTGCCAGCAGCCCGGGGACAGTCTCTGGAAACACCATATATTTT CASSPGTVSGNTIYF
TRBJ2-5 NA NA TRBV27 TGTGCCAGCAGCATAGGGGGGACCCAGTACTTC CASSIGGTQYF
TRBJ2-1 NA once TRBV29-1 TGCAGCGTTGAAGAGGGTCAGGGCAATGAGCAGTTCTTC CSVEEGQGNEQFF
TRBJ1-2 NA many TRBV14 TGTGCCAGCAGCCAGGACCGACAGTATGGCTACACCTTC CASSQDRQYGYTF
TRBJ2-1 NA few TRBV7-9 TGTGCCAGCAGCCCTCGGGAGTCCCCCTACAATGAGCAGTTCTTC CASSPRESPYNEQFF
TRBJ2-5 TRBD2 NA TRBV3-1 TGTGCCAGCAGCCAAGGACTAGCGGGGGCCGAAGAGACCCAGTACTTC CASSQGLAGAEETQYF
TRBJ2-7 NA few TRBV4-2 TGTGCCAGCAGCCCCGGCGGACTGATCTACGAGCAGTACTTC CASSPGGLIYEQYF
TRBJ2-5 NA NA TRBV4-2 TGTGCCAGCAGGCAGGATCCCGACGAGACCCAGTACTTC CASRQDPDETQYF
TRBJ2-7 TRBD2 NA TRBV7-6 TGTGCCAGCAGCTATTCCACTAGCGGATACGAGCAGTACTTC CASSYSTSGYEQYF
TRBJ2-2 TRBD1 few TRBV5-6 TGTGCCAGCAGCTCCCTGGACAGGGTGGCGGCCGGGGAGCTGTTTTTT CASSSLDRVAAGELFF
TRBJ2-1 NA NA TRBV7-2 TGTGCCAGCAGCTTAAGTGCATCAGCTAACTCCTACAATGAGCAGTTCTTC CASSLSASANSYNEQFF
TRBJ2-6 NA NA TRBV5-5 TGTGCCAGCCTGATTGGGACGCTGCACAACTCTGGGGCCAACGTCCTGACTTTC CASLIGTLHNSGANVLTF
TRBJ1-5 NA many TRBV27 TGTGCCAGCGGGTTTCAGCCCCAGCATTTT CASGFQPQHF
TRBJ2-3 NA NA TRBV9 TGTGCCAGCAGCGAGAACACAGATACGCAGTATTTT CASSENTDTQYF
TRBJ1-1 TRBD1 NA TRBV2 TGTGCCAGCACGGGGGACAGGGCCCCGGACACTGAAGCTTTCTTT CASTGDRAPDTEAFF
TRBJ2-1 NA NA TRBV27 TGTGCCAGCAGTTCCGGACTATTTCAACCTTTCGATGAGCAGTTCTTC CASSSGLFQPFDEQFF
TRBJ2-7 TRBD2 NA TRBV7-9 TGTGCCAGCAGCCGGGGACTAGCTCCCGGCGAGCAGTACTTC CASSRGLAPGEQYF
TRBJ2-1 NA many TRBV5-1 TGCGCCAGCAGCGCAGTTTACAATGAGCAGTTCTTC CASSAVYNEQFF
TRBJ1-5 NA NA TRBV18 TGTGCCAGCTCCGAGGACGTTAGCAATCAGCCCCAGCATTTT CASSEDVSNQPQHF
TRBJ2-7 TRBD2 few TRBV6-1 TGTGCCAGCAGCTTGGGACTAGCGGGAGGTTTTTACGAGCAGTACTTC CASSLGLAGGFYEQYF
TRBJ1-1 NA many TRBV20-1 TGCAGTGCTAGAGGGGGGGCTTTCACTGAAGCTTTCTTT CSARGGAFTEAFF
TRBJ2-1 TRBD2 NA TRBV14 TGTGCCAGCAGCCTACTAGCGGGGGCGAGGAATGAGCAGTTCTTC CASSLLAGARNEQFF
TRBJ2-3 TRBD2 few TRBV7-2 TGTGCCAGCAGCTCACCCCTGAGCGGGAGGATCACAGATACGCAGTATTTT CASSSPLSGRITDTQYF
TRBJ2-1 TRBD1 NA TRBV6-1 TGTGCCAGCAGTGACACCCGGGACAGTTACAATGAGCAGTTCTTC CASSDTRDSYNEQFF
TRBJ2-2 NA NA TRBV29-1 TGCAGCGTAGACCAGGGGGGGGCCGGGGAGCTGTTTTTT CSVDQGGAGELFF
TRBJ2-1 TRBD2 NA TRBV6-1 TGTGCCAGCAGAGGACTAGCGGGAGCGCAGAGCTCCTACAATGAGCAGTTCTTC CASRGLAGAQSSYNEQFF
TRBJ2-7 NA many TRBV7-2 TGTGCCAGCAGCTTAGACGCAAGACACTACGAGCAGTACTTC CASSLDARHYEQYF
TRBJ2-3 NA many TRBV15 TGTGCCACCAGCAGAGAGGGCAGTAACACAGATACGCAGTATTTT CATSREGSNTDTQYF
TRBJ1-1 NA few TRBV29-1 TGCAGCGTAAAGACGGTAGAAGCTTTCTTT CSVKTVEAFF
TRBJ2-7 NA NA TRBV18 TGTGCCAGCCGCGGGGACAGCTCCTACAAGCAGTACTTC CASRGDSSYKQYF
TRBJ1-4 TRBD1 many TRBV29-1 TGCAGCGTTGGGGACAGAAATAATGAAAAACTGTTTTTT CSVGDRNNEKLFF
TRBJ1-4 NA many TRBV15 TGTGCCACCAGCCTACAGGAGAGAGGTGAAAAACTGTTTTTT CATSLQERGEKLFF
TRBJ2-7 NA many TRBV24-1 TGTGCCACCAGTGGTCCACTCTCCTACGAGCAGTACTTC CATSGPLSYEQYF
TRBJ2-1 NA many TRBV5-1 TGCGCCAGCAGCTTTTCAGTAGCTGCCTCCTACAATGAGCAGTTCTTC CASSFSVAASYNEQFF
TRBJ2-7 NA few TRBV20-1 TGCAGTGCTAGAGATCTCCAGGGTAAACTATACGAGCAGTACTTC CSARDLQGKLYEQYF
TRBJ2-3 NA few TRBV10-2 TGCGCCAGCAGTGACGAGGAACGGGACGGACGCACAGATACGCAGTATTTT CASSDEERDGRTDTQYF
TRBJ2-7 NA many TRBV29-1 TGCAGCGCCTGGGGGGGACAGAACTACGAGCAGTACTTC CSAWGGQNYEQYF
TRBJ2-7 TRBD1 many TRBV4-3 TGCGCCAGCAGCCAAGGACAGGGGTCTTCCTACGAGCAGTACTTC CASSQGQGSSYEQYF
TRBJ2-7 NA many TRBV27 TGTGCCAGCAGTTTAGGCGTGAGCTCCTACGAGCAGTACTTC CASSLGVSSYEQYF
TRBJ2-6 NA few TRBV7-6 TGTGCCAGCAGCAGCAGGGACCACTCTGGGGCCAACGTCCTGACTTTC CASSSRDHSGANVLTF
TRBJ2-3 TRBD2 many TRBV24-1 TGTGCCACCAGTGATTCGAGCCGACTAGCGGGCCCTTTGAGCGATACGCAGTATTTT CATSDSSRLAGPLSDTQYF
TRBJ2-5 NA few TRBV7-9 TGTGCCAGCAGCTTAGCGGTGGAAGCGGAGACCCAGTACTTC CASSLAVEAETQYF
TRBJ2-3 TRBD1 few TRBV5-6 TGTGCCAGCAGCGGGGACAGACTCCCCGGTTACACAGATACGCAGTATTTT CASSGDRLPGYTDTQYF
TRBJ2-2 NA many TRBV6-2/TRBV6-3 TGTGCCAGCAGTTACTCAGAAGCGGGTGTTCGGGAGCTGTTTTTT CASSYSEAGVRELFF
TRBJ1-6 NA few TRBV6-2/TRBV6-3 TGTGCCAGCAGTTATATGGACGGAGATTCACCCCTCCACTTT CASSYMDGDSPLHF
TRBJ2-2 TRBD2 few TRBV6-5 TGTGCCAGCAGTTACTCGAGCGGGAGTATCGGGGAGCTGTTTTTT CASSYSSGSIGELFF
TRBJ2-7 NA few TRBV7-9 TGTGCCAGCAGCTCCCCGTGGACTTACGAGCAGTACTTC CASSSPWTYEQYF
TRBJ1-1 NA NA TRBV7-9 TGTGCCAGCAGCCATATACTGGAGTCTGAAGCTTTCTTT CASSHILESEAFF